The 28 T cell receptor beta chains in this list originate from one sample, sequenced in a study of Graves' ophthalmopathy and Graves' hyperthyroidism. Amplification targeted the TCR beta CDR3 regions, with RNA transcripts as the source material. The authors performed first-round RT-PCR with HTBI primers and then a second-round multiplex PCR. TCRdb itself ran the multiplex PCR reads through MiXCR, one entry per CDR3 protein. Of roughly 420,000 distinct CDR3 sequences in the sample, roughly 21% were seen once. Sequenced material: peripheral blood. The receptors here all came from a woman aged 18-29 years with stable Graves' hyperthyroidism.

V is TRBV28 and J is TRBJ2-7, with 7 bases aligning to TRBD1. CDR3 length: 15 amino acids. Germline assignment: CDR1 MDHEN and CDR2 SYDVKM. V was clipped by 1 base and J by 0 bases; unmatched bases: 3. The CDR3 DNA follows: TGTGCCAGCAGTTTATCCTGGGACAGCTCCTACGAGCAGTACTTC. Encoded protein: CASSLSWDSSYEQYF.

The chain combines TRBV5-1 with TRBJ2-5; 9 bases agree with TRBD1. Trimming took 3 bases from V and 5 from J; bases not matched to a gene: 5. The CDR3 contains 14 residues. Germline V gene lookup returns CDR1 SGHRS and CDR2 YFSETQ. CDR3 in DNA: TGCGCCAGCAGCTGGGACAGGGCTTGGGAGACCCAGTACTTC. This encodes CASSWDRAWETQYF.

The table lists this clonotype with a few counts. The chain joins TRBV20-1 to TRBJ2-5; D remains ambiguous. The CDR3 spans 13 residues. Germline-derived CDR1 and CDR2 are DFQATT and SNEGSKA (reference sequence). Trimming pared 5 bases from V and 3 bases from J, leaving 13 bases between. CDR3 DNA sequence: TGCAGTGCTGGGTTGCCGGGTGAAGAGACCCAGTACTTC. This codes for CSAGLPGEETQYF.

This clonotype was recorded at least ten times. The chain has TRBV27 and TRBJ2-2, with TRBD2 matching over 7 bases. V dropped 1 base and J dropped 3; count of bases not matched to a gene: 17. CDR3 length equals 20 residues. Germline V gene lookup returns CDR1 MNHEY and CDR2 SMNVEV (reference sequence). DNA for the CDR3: TGTGCCAGCAGTTTATTTGGGGCGTCGGGAGGAGCTCGAGACACCGGGGAGCTGTTTTTT. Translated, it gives CASSLFGASGGARDTGELFF.

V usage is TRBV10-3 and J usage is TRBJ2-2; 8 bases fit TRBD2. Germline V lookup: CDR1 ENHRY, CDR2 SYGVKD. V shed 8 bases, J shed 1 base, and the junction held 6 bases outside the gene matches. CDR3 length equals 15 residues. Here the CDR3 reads CAIGRGAENTGELFF. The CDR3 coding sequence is TGTGCCATCGGGCGGGGGGCGGAGAACACCGGGGAGCTGTTTTTT.

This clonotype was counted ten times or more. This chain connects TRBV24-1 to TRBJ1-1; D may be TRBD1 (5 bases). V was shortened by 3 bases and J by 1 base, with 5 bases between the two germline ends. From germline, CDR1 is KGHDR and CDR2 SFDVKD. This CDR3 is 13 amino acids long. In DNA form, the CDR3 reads TGTGCCACCAGTGATGGGGCGAACACTGAAGCTTTCTTT. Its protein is CATSDGANTEAFF.

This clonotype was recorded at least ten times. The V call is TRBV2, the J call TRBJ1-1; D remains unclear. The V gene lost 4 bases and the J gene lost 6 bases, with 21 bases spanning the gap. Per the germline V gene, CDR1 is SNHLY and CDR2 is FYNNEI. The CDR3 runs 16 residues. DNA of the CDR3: TGTGCCAGCAGTGGAGGTATCGGCATAGGGAGTGCTGAAGCTTTCTTT. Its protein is CASSGGIGIGSAEAFF.

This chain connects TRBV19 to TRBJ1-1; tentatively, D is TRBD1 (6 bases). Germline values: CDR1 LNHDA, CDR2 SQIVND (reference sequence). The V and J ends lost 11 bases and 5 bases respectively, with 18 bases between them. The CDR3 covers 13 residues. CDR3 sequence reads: CASHGGQGTEAFF. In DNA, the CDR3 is TGTGCCTCCCACGGGGGCCAGGGGACTGAAGCTTTCTTT. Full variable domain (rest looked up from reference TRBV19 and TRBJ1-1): DGGITQSPKYLFRKEGQNVTLSCEQNLNHDAMYWYRQDPGQGLRLIYYSQIVNDFQKGDIAEGYSVSREKKESFPLTVTSAQKNPTAFYLCASHGGQGTEAFFGQGTRLTVV.

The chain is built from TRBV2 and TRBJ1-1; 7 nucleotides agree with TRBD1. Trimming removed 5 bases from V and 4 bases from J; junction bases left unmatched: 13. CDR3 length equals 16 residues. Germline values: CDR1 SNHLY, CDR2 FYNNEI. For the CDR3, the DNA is TGTGCCAGCAGTTACTCCCAGGGGGAGATAGGCACTGAAGCTTTCTTT. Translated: CASSYSQGEIGTEAFF.

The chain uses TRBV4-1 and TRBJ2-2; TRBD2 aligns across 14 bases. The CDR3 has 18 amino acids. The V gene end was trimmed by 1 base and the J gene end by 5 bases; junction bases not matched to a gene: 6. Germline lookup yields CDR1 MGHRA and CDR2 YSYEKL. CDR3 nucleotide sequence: TGCGCCAGCAGCCAAGCGGGACTAGCGGGAGTGGGGACCGGGGAGCTGTTTTTT. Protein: CASSQAGLAGVGTGELFF.

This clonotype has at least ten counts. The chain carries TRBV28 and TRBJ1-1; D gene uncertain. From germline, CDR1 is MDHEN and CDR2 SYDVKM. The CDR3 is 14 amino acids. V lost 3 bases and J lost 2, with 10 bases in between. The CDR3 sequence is CASSFSWENTEAFF. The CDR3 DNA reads TGTGCCAGCAGTTTCAGCTGGGAAAACACTGAAGCTTTCTTT.

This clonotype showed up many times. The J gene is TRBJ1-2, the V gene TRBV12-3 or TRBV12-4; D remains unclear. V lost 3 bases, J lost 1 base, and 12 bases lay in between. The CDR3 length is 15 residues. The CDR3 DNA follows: TGTGCCAGCAGTTTCGGCCGGCTGGGTAACTATGGCTACACCTTC. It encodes CASSFGRLGNYGYTF.

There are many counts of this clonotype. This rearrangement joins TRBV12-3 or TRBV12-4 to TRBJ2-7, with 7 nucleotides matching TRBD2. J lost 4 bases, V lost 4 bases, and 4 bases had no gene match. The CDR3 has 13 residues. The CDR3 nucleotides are TGTGCCAGCAGTTGGGGGGGGAGTTACGAGCAGTACTTC. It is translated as CASSWGGSYEQYF.

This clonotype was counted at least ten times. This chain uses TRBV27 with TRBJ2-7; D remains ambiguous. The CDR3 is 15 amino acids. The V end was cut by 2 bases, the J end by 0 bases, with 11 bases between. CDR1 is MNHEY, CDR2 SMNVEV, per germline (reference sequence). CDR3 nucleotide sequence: TGTGCCAGCAGTTTAAATGACTTAGACTCCTACGAGCAGTACTTC. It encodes CASSLNDLDSYEQYF.

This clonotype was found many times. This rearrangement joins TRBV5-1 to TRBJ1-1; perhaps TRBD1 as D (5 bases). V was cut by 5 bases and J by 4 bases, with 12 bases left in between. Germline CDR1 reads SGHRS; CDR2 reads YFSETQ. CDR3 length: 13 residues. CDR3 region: CASRPDGGTEAFF. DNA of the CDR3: TGCGCCAGCAGACCAGACGGGGGCACTGAAGCTTTCTTT. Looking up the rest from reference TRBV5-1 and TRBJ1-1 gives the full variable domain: KAGVTQTPRYLIKTRGQQVTLSCSPISGHRSVSWYQQTPGQGLQFLFEYFSETQRNKGNFPGRFSGRQFSNSRSEMNVSTLELGDSALYLCASRPDGGTEAFFGQGTRLTVV.

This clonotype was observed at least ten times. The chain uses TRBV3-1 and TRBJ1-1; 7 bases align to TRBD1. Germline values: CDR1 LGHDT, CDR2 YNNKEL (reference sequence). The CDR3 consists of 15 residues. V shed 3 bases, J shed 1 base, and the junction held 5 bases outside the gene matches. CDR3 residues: CASSHSGTANTEAFF. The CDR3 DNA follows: TGTGCCAGCAGCCATTCCGGGACAGCGAACACTGAAGCTTTCTTT.

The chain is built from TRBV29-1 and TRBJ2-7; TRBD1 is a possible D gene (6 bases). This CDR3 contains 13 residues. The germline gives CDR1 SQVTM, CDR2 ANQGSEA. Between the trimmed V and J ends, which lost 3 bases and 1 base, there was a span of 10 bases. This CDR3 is CSVDADSSYEQYF. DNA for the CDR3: TGCAGCGTTGATGCGGACAGTTCCTACGAGCAGTACTTC.

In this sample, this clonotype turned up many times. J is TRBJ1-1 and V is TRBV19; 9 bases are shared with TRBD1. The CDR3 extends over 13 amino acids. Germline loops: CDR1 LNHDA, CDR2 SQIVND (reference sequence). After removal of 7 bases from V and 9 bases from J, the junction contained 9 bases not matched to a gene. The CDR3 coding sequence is TGTGCCAGTACTTCCACAGGGGGCGCGAAAGCTTTCTTT. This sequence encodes CASTSTGGAKAFF.

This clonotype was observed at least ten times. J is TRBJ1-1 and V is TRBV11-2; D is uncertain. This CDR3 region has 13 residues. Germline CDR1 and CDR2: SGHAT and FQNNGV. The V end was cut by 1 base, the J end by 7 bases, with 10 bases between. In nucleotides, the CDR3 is TGTGCCAGCAGCTTAGGGGAGGGCCTTGAAGCTTTCTTT. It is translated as CASSLGEGLEAFF.

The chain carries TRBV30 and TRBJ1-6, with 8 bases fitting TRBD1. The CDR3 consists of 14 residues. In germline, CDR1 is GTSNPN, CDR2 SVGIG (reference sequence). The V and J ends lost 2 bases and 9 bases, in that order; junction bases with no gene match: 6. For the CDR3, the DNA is TGTGCCTGGAGTCGCAGGACAGGGAGTTCACCCCTCCACTTT. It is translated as CAWSRRTGSSPLHF.

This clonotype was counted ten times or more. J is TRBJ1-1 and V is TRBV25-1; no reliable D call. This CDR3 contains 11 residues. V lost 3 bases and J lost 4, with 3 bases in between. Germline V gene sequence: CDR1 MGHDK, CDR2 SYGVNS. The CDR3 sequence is CASSDFTEAFF. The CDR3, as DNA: TGTGCCAGCAGTGATTTCACTGAAGCTTTCTTT.

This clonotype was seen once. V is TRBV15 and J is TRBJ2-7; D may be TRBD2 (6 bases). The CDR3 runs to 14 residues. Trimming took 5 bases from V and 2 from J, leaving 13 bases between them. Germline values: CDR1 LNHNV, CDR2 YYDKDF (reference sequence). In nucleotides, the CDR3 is TGTGCCACCAGCCTTGTGGGGAGGACCTACGAGCAGTACTTC. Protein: CATSLVGRTYEQYF.

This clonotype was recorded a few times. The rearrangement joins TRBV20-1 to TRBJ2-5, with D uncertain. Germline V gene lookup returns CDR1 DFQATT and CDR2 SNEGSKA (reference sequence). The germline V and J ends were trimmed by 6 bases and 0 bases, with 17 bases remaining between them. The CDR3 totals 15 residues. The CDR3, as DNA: TGCAGTGCCCGACACCCGACACGGTACCAAGAGACCCAGTACTTC. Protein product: CSARHPTRYQETQYF.

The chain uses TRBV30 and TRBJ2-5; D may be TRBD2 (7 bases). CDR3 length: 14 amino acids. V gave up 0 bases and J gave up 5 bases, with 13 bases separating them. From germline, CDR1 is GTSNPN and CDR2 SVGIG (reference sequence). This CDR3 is CAWSVLGGGETQYF. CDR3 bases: TGTGCCTGGAGTGTACTAGGGGGAGGGGAGACCCAGTACTTC.

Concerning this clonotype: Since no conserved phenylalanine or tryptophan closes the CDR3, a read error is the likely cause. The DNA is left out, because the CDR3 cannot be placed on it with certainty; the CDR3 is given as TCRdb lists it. The CDR3 loop is CAWALTGNEQWL. The chain links TRBV30 to TRBJ2-7; the listed D gene, TRBD1, was not tested against the DNA. The CDR3 region is 12 residues in length, termini included. Germline V gives CDR1 GTSNPN, CDR2 SVGIG (reference sequence).

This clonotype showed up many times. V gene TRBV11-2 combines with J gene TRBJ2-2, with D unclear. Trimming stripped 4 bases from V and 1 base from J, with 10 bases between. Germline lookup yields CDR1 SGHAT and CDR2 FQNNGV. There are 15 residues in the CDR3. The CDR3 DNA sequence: TGTGCCAGCAGCTCCCCCCGGAAGAACACCGGGGAGCTGTTTTTT. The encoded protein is CASSSPRKNTGELFF.

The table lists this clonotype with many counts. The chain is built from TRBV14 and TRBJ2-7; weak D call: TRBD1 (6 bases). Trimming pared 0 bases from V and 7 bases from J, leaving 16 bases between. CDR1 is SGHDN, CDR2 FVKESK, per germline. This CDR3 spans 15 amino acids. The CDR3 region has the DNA TGTGCCAGCAGCCAAGACGGGTCAGGGGATTGGGAGCAGTACTTC. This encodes CASSQDGSGDWEQYF.

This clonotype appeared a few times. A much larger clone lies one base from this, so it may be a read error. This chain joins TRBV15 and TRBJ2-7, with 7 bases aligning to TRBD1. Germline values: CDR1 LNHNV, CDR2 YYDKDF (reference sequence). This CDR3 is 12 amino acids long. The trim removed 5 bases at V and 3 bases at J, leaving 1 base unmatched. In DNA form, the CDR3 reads TGTGCCACCAGCCAGGGGGTCTACGAGCAGTACTTC. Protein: CATSQGVYEQYF. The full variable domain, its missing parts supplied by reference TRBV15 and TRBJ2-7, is DAMVIQNPRYQVTQFGKPVTLSCSQTLNHNVMYWYQQKSSQAPKLLFHYYDKDFNNEADTPDNFQSRRPNTSFCFLDIRSPGLGDTAMYLCATSQGVYEQYFGPGTRLTVT.